These 10 T cell receptor beta chains came from one sample sequenced in a study of T cells in Graves' hyperthyroidism and ophthalmopathy. Researchers took RNA transcripts and amplified the TCR beta CDR3 regions from them. During a first-round RT-PCR of the TCR CDR3, the HTBI primer set was used. TCRdb ran MiXCR on the multiplex PCR reads and lists one entry per CDR3 protein. The sample carries over 250,000 distinct CDR3 sequences, about 25% recorded once. The specimen was blood. These receptors were collected from a man in his forties with Graves' hyperthyroidism that later progressed to Graves' ophthalmopathy.

The chain carries TRBV6-1 and TRBJ2-2, with D uncertain. The CDR3 covers 14 residues. Germline values: CDR1 MNHNS, CDR2 SASEGT. V shed 6 bases and J shed 4 bases, with 12 bases lying between them. The CDR3 region is CASRNQDFTGELFF. CDR3 DNA: TGTGCCAGCAGGAATCAGGATTTCACCGGGGAGCTGTTTTTT.

The sample holds many counts of this clonotype. V is TRBV28 and J is TRBJ2-4; possibly TRBD1 for D (6 bases). The CDR3 runs to 16 residues. V lost 6 bases, J lost 5 bases, and 20 bases lay in between. Germline-derived CDR1 and CDR2 are MDHEN and SYDVKM. CDR3 in amino acids: CASRKLTGLFQNIQYF. For the CDR3, the DNA is TGTGCCAGCAGAAAATTAACAGGGTTATTCCAAAACATTCAGTACTTC.

This clonotype has only a few counts. The chain is built from TRBV20-1 and TRBJ2-7; 12 bases fit TRBD2. V was pared by 0 bases and J by 4 bases, with 7 bases of the junction left unmatched. CDR3 length equals 16 residues. In germline, CDR1 is DFQATT, CDR2 SNEGSKA (reference sequence). CDR3 DNA sequence: TGCAGTGCTAGAGATGAGGCGGGACTAGCGGGTTACGAGCAGTACTTC. Its protein is CSARDEAGLAGYEQYF.

This clonotype has at least ten counts. The CDR3 DNA reads TGCGCCAGCAGCACCGGACAGGGGGCTTACCTGAAGCTGTTTTTT. This gives the protein CASSTGQGAYLKLFF. The chain carries TRBV5-1 and TRBJ2-2; 11 positions agree with TRBD1. The V and J ends lost 4 bases and 12 bases, in that order; junction bases with no gene match: 11. This CDR3 contains 15 residues. Germline V gives CDR1 SGHRS, CDR2 YFSETQ.

This clonotype was recorded at least ten times. For the CDR3, the DNA is TGTGCCAGCAGCTTATACAGGACTCCTAATCAGCCCCAGCATTTT. Amino acid sequence: CASSLYRTPNQPQHF. The V call is TRBV7-2, the J call TRBJ1-5; D perhaps matches TRBD1 (5 bases). V was trimmed by 2 bases and J by 4 bases, leaving 12 bases between them. Germline CDR1 and CDR2: SGHTA and FQGNSA. The CDR3 is 15 amino acids.

The rearrangement joins TRBV28 to TRBJ1-5; TRBD1 matches at 7 bases. Germline assignment: CDR1 MDHEN and CDR2 SYDVKM. Trimming took 4 bases from V and 1 from J; bases not matched to a gene: 4. CDR3 length: 15 amino acids. CDR3: CASSWTGGSNQPQHF. Written as DNA, the CDR3 is TGTGCCAGCAGTTGGACAGGAGGAAGCAATCAGCCCCAGCATTTT.

This clonotype was seen at least ten times. The CDR3: CASSWNWGEAFF. CDR3 nucleotide sequence: TGTGCCAGCAGCTGGAATTGGGGAGAAGCTTTCTTT. This rearrangement joins TRBV5-5 to TRBJ1-1, with no clear D. Germline assignment: CDR1 SGHKS and CDR2 YYEKEE (reference sequence). The V and J ends lost 3 bases and 8 bases respectively, with 11 bases between them. The CDR3 runs to 12 residues.

This clonotype was detected ten times or more. The rearrangement uses TRBV7-9 and TRBJ1-1, with D unresolved. CDR3 size: 12 residues. Germline CDR1 is SEHNR and CDR2 is FQNEAQ (reference sequence). Trimming removed 3 bases at V and 12 bases at J, with 14 bases between. CDR3: CASSFSETDPFF. CDR3 coding DNA: TGTGCCAGCAGCTTTTCCGAAACAGATCCTTTCTTT.

This clonotype occurred many times. This chain joins TRBV12-3 or TRBV12-4 and TRBJ2-2; no clear D gene. CDR3 length: 13 amino acids. Trimming took off 7 bases at V and 2 bases at J, with 8 bases between the two ends. CDR3 bases: TGTGCCAGCAACCGGCTAAACACCGGGGAGCTGTTTTTT. Protein sequence: CASNRLNTGELFF.

In this sample, this clonotype turned up many times. The chain uses TRBV14 and TRBJ1-6, with a tentative D call TRBD1 (5 bases). Germline lookup yields CDR1 SGHDN and CDR2 FVKESK. Trimming took off 1 base at V and 10 bases at J, with 14 bases between the two ends. The CDR3 covers 15 residues. The chain's CDR3 is CASSQGGWDFSPLHF. As DNA, the CDR3 is TGTGCCAGCAGCCAAGGAGGGTGGGACTTCTCACCCCTCCACTTT.